Detailed here is one T cell receptor (beta chain). These data originate in a study of CD8 T cells in Susac syndrome. Reverse transcription of about 0.5 to 1 ug RNA used random hexamers. From the immunoSEQ multiplex PCR reads, TCRdb called clonotypes with MiXCR, one entry per CDR3 protein. The sample has approximately 120,000 distinct CDR3 sequences; about 94% are singletons. CDR3 length equals 17 residues. The ends lost 4 bases at V and 2 bases at J; junction bases unmatched: 11. The germline V gene has CDR1 SNHLY and CDR2 FYNNEI. The source of this sequence is a human donor in good health. The chain carries TRBV2 and TRBJ2-5; 9 nucleotides agree with TRBD2. Input material: CD4+ T cells from PBMCs. CDR3 sequence: CASSGGRGGAAQETQYF. The CDR3 DNA sequence: TGTGCCAGCAGTGGTGGGCGGGGGGGCGCCGCTCAAGAGACCCAGTACTTC. The full variable domain, in which reference TRBV2 and TRBJ2-5 provide the parts outside the CDR3, is EPEVTQTPSHQVTQMGQEVILRCVPISNHLYFYWYRQILGQKVEFLVSFYNNEISEKSEIFDDQFSVERPDGSNFTLKIRSTKLEDSAMYFCASSGGRGGAAQETQYFGPGTRLLVL.